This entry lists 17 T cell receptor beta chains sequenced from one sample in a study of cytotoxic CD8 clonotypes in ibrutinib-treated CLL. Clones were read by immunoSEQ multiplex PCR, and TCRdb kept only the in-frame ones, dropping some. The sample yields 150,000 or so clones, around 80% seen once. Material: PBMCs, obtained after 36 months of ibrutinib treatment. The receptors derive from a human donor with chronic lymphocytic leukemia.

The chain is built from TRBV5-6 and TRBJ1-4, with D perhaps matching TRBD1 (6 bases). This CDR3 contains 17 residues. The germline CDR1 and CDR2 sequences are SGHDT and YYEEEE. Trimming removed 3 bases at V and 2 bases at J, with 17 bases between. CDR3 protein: CASSWGLGALTNEKLFF. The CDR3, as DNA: TGTGCCAGCAGCTGGGGGTTGGGGGCGCTCACTAATGAAAAACTGTTTTTT.

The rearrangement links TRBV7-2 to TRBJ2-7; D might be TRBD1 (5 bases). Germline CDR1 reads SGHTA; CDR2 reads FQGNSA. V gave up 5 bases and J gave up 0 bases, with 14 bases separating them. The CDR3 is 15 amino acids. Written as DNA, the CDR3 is TGTGCCAGCAGCCAAGCCAGGACATACTCCTACGAGCAGTACTTC. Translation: CASSQARTYSYEQYF.

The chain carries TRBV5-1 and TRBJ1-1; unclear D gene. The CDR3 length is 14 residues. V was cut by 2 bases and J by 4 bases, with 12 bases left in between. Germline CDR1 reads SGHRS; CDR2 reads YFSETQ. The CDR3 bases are TGCGCCAGCAGCTTCCGAACCACTGGCACTGAAGCTTTCTTT. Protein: CASSFRTTGTEAFF.

CDR3 DNA: TGTGCCATCAGAGGGACAGGGTTTTCACCCCTCCACTTT. Its protein is CAIRGTGFSPLHF. The chain uses TRBV10-3 and TRBJ1-6, with 9 nucleotides matching TRBD1. The CDR3 covers 13 residues. CDR1 is ENHRY, CDR2 SYGVKD, per germline. Trimming took 6 bases from V and 9 from J; bases not matched to a gene: 3.

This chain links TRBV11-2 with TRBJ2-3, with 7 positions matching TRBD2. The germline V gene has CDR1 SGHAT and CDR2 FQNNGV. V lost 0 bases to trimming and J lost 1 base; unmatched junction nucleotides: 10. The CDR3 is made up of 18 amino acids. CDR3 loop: CASSLDRWGGDGTDTQYF. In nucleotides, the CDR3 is TGTGCCAGCAGCTTAGATCGGTGGGGAGGGGACGGCACAGATACGCAGTATTTT.

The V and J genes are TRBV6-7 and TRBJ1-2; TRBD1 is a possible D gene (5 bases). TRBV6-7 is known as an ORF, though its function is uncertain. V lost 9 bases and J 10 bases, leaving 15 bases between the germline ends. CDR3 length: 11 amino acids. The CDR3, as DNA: TGTGCCAGAACAGGTCGCCCCTACTACACCTTC. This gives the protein CARTGRPYYTF.

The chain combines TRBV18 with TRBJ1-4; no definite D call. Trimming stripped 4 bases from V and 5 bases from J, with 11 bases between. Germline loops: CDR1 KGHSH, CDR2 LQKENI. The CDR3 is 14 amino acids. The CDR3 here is CASSRRIGNEKLFF. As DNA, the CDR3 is TGTGCCAGCTCACGGAGGATCGGCAATGAAAAACTGTTTTTT.

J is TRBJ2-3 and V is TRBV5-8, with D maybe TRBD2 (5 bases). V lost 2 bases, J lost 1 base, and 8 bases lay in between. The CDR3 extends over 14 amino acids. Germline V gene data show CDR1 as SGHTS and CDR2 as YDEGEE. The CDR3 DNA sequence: TGTGCCAGCAGCTTAGGACTCGGCACAGATACGCAGTATTTT. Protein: CASSLGLGTDTQYF. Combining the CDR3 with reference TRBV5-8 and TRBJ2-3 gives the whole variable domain EAGVTQSPTHLIKTRGQQATLRCSPISGHTSVYWYQQALGLGLQFLLWYDEGEERNRGNFPPRFSGRQFPNYSSELNVNALELEDSALYLCASSLGLGTDTQYFGPGTRLTVL.

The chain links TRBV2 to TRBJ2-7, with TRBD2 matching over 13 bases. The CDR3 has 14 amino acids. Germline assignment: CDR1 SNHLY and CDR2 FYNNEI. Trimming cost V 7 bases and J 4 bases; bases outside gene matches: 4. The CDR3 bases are TGTGCCAGCAAAAGGACTAGCGGGGGTTACGAGCAGTACTTC. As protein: CASKRTSGGYEQYF.

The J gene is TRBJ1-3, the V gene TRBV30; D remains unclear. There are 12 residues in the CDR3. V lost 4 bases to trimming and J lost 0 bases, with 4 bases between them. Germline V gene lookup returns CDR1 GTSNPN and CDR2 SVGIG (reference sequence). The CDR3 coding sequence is TGTGCCTGGATGACCTCTGGAAACACCATATATTTT. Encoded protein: CAWMTSGNTIYF.

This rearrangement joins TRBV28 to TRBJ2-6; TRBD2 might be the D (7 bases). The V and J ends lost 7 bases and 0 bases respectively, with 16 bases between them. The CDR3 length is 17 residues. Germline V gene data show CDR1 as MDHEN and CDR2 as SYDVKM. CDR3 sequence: CASNTKGGSSGANVLTF. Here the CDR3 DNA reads TGTGCCAGCAATACAAAGGGGGGGAGCTCTGGGGCCAACGTCCTGACTTTC.

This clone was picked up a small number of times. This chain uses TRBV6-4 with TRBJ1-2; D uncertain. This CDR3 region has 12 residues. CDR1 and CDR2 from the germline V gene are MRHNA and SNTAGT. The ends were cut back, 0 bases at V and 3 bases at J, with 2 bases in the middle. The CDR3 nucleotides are TGTGCCAGCAGTGACTCTCACTATGGCTACACCTTC. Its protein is CASSDSHYGYTF.

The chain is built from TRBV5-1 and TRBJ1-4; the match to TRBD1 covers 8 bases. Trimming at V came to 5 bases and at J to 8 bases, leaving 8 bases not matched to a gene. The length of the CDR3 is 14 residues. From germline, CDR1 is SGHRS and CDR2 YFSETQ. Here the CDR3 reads CASSPQGAREKLFF. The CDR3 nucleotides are TGCGCCAGCAGTCCTCAGGGGGCAAGGGAAAAACTGTTTTTT.

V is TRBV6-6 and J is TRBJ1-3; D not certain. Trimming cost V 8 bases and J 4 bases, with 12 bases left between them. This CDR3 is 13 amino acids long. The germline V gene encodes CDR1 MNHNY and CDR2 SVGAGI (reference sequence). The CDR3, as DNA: TGTGCCAGCCGGACCTCATCCGGAAACACCATATATTTT. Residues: CASRTSSGNTIYF.

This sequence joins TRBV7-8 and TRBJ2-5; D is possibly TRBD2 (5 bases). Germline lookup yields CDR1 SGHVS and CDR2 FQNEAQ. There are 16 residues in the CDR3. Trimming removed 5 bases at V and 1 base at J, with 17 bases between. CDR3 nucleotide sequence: TGTGCCAGCAGCCGATACTCAACGGACTTCCAAGAGACCCAGTACTTC. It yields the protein CASSRYSTDFQETQYF.

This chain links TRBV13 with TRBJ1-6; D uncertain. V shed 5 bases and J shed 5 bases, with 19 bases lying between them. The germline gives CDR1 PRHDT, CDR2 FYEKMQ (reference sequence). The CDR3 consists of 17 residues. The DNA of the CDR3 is TGTGCCAGCAGCATATCAGAGCGAGGGTGGGATAATTCACCCCTCCACTTT. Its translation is CASSISERGWDNSPLHF.

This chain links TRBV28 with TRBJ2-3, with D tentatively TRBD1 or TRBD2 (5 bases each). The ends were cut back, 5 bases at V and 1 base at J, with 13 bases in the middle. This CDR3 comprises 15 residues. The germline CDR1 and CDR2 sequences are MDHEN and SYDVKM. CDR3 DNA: TGTGCCAGCAGTCCCCGAGGGGTGGGCACAGATACGCAGTATTTT. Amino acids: CASSPRGVGTDTQYF.